The 29 T cell receptor beta chains presented below share a single source sample, sequenced in a study of radiation and T cells in renal cell carcinoma. Method: immunoSEQ multiplex PCR; TCRdb's copy keeps in-frame clones and lacks some. The data hold just over 150,000 clones, with roughly 89% observed a single time. Time point noted: blood 2 weeks post-SBRT. The treatment here: 15 Gy SBRT to primary tumor, nephrectomy 4 weeks later. Sequenced material: blood, taken from a patient whose treatment included radiotherapy and nephrectomy. These receptors all stem from a woman in her 50s with renal cell carcinoma.

The count of this clone is one. The rearrangement links TRBV5-1 to TRBJ1-4; tentative D call: TRBD1 (6 bases). The V and J ends lost 0 bases and 3 bases respectively, with 12 bases between them. Germline assignment: CDR1 SGHRS and CDR2 YFSETQ. CDR3 size: 16 residues. The CDR3 loop reads CASSLAPGQPNEKLFF. For the CDR3, the DNA is TGCGCCAGCAGCTTGGCCCCGGGACAACCTAATGAAAAACTGTTTTTT.

The V gene is TRBV5-1, the J gene TRBJ1-2, with a tentative D call TRBD1 (6 bases). The CDR3 sequence is 16 residues long. Germline V lookup: CDR1 SGHRS, CDR2 YFSETQ. Trimming stripped 3 bases from V and 6 bases from J, with 21 bases between. The CDR3 DNA is TGCGCCAGCAGCTACCGGGGGGCAGTAACCGCTCATGGCTACACCTTC. Amino acid sequence: CASSYRGAVTAHGYTF.

The V and J genes are TRBV7-9 and TRBJ1-2, with 11 bases matching TRBD1. Per the germline V gene, CDR1 is SEHNR and CDR2 is FQNEAQ (reference sequence). The CDR3 covers 13 residues. The V segment lost 11 bases and the J segment 7 bases; nucleotides outside the gene matches: 9. CDR3 region: CAGQGARTGGYTF. In nucleotides, the CDR3 is TGTGCCGGACAGGGGGCCAGAACGGGTGGCTACACCTTC.

The CDR3 here is CASSLSIREHYGYTF. The CDR3 DNA reads TGTGCCAGCAGCTTATCTATCAGGGAGCACTATGGCTACACCTTC. The chain has TRBV7-9 and TRBJ1-2; possibly TRBD1 for D (5 bases). Trimming pared 2 bases from V and 3 bases from J, leaving 13 bases between. Germline lookup yields CDR1 SEHNR and CDR2 FQNEAQ (reference sequence). The CDR3 consists of 15 residues. Filled out from reference TRBV7-9 and TRBJ1-2, the complete variable domain reads DTGVSQNPRHKITKRGQNVTFRCDPISEHNRLYWYRQTLGQGPEFLTYFQNEAQLEKSRLLSDRFSAERPKGSFSTLEIQRTEQGDSAMYLCASSLSIREHYGYTFGSGTRLTVV.

The rearrangement links TRBV9 to TRBJ2-1, with TRBD1 identical over 9 bases. The CDR3 is 15 residues long. The V gene's germline CDR1 is SGDLS and CDR2 YYNGEE. V was clipped by 1 base and J by 4 bases; unmatched bases: 3. CDR3 sequence: CASSVTGTGYNEQFF. For the CDR3, the DNA is TGTGCCAGCAGCGTAACCGGGACAGGGTACAATGAGCAGTTCTTC.

V is TRBV5-4 and J is TRBJ1-2, with unresolved D. The CDR3 runs to 13 residues. Trimming pared 5 bases from V and 1 base from J, leaving 9 bases between. Germline V lookup: CDR1 SGHNT, CDR2 YYREEE (reference sequence). Here the CDR3 DNA reads TGTGCCAGCAGGGGAGGGTTTAACTATGGCTACACCTTC. Protein sequence: CASRGGFNYGYTF.

V gene TRBV5-1 combines with J gene TRBJ1-3; 8 bases agree with TRBD1. V was clipped by 4 bases and J by 0 bases; unmatched bases: 9. The CDR3 sequence is 17 residues long. Germline assignment: CDR1 SGHRS and CDR2 YFSETQ. The CDR3 nucleotides read TGCGCCAGCAGCGTAGGACAGGGCCTTAGCTCTGGAAACACCATATATTTT. Its translation: CASSVGQGLSSGNTIYF.

The chain links TRBV5-4 to TRBJ2-5, with D perhaps assigned TRBD1 or TRBD2 (5 bases each). The CDR3 extends over 13 amino acids. Germline V gene data show CDR1 as SGHNT and CDR2 as YYREEE (reference sequence). Trimming shortened V by 0 bases and J by 4 bases, and 7 bases separated the two germline ends. In nucleotides, the CDR3 is TGTGCCAGCAGCTTGGTTGGGGGAGAGACCCAGTACTTC. Translating gives CASSLVGGETQYF.

This chain links TRBV5-5 with TRBJ1-1, with D hard to call. The CDR3 length is 15 residues. Germline assignment: CDR1 SGHKS and CDR2 YYEKEE (reference sequence). V lost 0 bases and J 1 base, leaving 10 bases between the germline ends. Here the CDR3 DNA reads TGTGCCAGCAGCTTGGCCGCCTTGACGAACACTGAAGCTTTCTTT. It is translated as CASSLAALTNTEAFF.

CDR3 nucleotides: TGCGCCAGCAGCTTAGCACAGGTTTCATACTCCCCCCGATACACAGATACGCAGTATTTT. Its translation is CASSLAQVSYSPRYTDTQYF. V and J are TRBV5-1 and TRBJ2-3, with a tentative D call TRBD1 (5 bases). CDR1 is SGHRS and CDR2 is YFSETQ in the germline V gene. The CDR3 extends over 20 amino acids. Trimming left V 2 bases short and J 2 bases short, with 27 bases between.

The chain has TRBV5-1 and TRBJ2-3; D ambiguous. Deletions cut 5 bases from V and 3 bases from J, with 4 bases between. This CDR3 is 11 amino acids long. CDR1 is SGHRS, CDR2 YFSETQ, per germline. The CDR3 sequence: CASSQTDTQYF. DNA of the CDR3: TGCGCCAGCAGTCAAACAGATACGCAGTATTTT.

The rearrangement joins TRBV6-5 to TRBJ2-1; 8 nucleotides line up with TRBD2. Per the germline V gene, CDR1 is MNHEY and CDR2 is SVGAGI. The J segment lost 10 bases and the V segment lost 0 bases, leaving 8 bases of the junction unmatched. The CDR3 runs to 15 residues. CDR3 coding DNA: TGTGCCAGCAGTTACTCCCCGGGGGGGAGGGGGGAGCAGTTCTTC. Translation: CASSYSPGGRGEQFF.

The rearrangement joins TRBV7-3 to TRBJ1-1; D remains unclear. The germline V and J ends were trimmed by 1 base and 4 bases, with 13 bases remaining between them. The CDR3 sequence is 15 residues long. Germline CDR1 SGHTA, CDR2 FQGTGA. CDR3 region: CASSLNPSSGTEAFF. Written as DNA, the CDR3 is TGTGCCAGCAGCTTAAATCCGAGTTCGGGCACTGAAGCTTTCTTT.

This clone appeared a single time. This chain's CDR3 is CASRITGTASTDTQYF. The CDR3 region has the DNA TGCGCCAGTCGCATTACAGGGACGGCTAGCACAGATACGCAGTATTTT. The chain recombines TRBV5-1 with TRBJ2-3, with D tentatively TRBD1 (6 bases). Trimming took 8 bases from V and 0 from J, leaving 19 bases between them. The CDR3 is made up of 16 amino acids. CDR1 SGHRS and CDR2 YFSETQ come from the germline V gene.

The rearrangement joins TRBV7-8 to TRBJ1-5, with D perhaps matching TRBD1 (6 bases). The CDR3 runs to 15 residues. V was trimmed by 3 bases and J by 2 bases, leaving 11 bases between them. CDR1 is SGHVS, CDR2 FQNEAQ, per germline. The CDR3 region has the DNA TGTGCCAGCAGCTTCGGAGGGGGAGGCAATCAGCCCCAGCATTTT. This codes for CASSFGGGGNQPQHF.

The chain combines TRBV6-5 with TRBJ2-1; D remains unclear. CDR1 and CDR2 from the germline V gene are MNHEY and SVGAGI. This CDR3 region has 13 residues. The ends were cut back, 5 bases at V and 2 bases at J, with 7 bases in the middle. CDR3 sequence reads: CASSVGTYNEQFF. Here the CDR3 DNA reads TGTGCCAGCAGTGTGGGAACCTACAATGAGCAGTTCTTC.

The V and J genes are TRBV4-3 and TRBJ1-5; D call uncertain. Deletions cut 2 bases from V and 4 bases from J, with 12 bases between. CDR1 is LGHNA and CDR2 is YSLEER in the germline V gene. The CDR3 has 15 residues. CDR3: CASSQHLGPNQPQHF. As DNA, the CDR3 is TGCGCCAGCAGCCAACATTTGGGCCCGAATCAGCCCCAGCATTTT.

The CDR3 spells CASKRPIRTVCYGYTF. DNA of the CDR3: TGCGCCAGCAAGCGTCCTATAAGGACTGTTTGCTATGGCTACACCTTC. The V call is TRBV23-1, the J call TRBJ1-2; no reliable D call. TRBV23-1 is assigned to the ORF class and has an uncertain function. The V gene lost 7 bases and the J gene lost 4 bases, with 22 bases spanning the gap. The CDR3 is made up of 16 amino acids.

The V and J genes are TRBV6-5 and TRBJ2-1; the match to TRBD2 covers 14 bases. The CDR3 runs 16 residues. The ends lost 2 bases at V and 7 bases at J; junction bases unmatched: 4. The germline V gene encodes CDR1 MNHEY and CDR2 SVGAGI. Here the CDR3 reads CASSYRGTSGGNEQFF. CDR3 nucleotide sequence: TGTGCCAGCAGTTACCGGGGGACTAGCGGGGGTAATGAGCAGTTCTTC.

The gene calls are TRBV29-1 and TRBJ1-2, with a tentative D call TRBD1 (6 bases). Deletions cut 5 bases from V and 3 bases from J, with 16 bases between. Looked up from germline, CDR1 is SQVTM and CDR2 is ANQGSEA. CDR3 length: 14 amino acids. In nucleotides, the CDR3 is TGCAGCGTTTGGCTCCCAGGGGCGCACTATGGCTACACCTTC. Its translation is CSVWLPGAHYGYTF.

This clone is a singleton in its sample. The chain carries TRBV9 and TRBJ2-3, with 7 bases lining up with TRBD1. The CDR3 contains 16 residues. V dropped 4 bases and J dropped 0; count of bases not matched to a gene: 8. Germline V gene data show CDR1 as SGDLS and CDR2 as YYNGEE. The CDR3 region has the DNA TGTGCCAGCAGCAAAGGGGGCTTTACTAGCACAGATACGCAGTATTTT. Its translation is CASSKGGFTSTDTQYF.

The chain employs TRBV4-2 and TRBJ2-3; 8 bases map to TRBD2. The V and J ends lost 0 bases and 6 bases, in that order; junction bases with no gene match: 8. CDR1 is LGHNA and CDR2 is YNFKEQ in the germline V gene. The CDR3 spans 16 residues. CDR3 DNA: TGTGCCAGCAGCCAAGATGGGGGGACTAGTAGGGATACGCAGTATTTT. This gives the protein CASSQDGGTSRDTQYF.

The chain couples TRBV2 to TRBJ2-4; D not resolved. Germline V gives CDR1 SNHLY, CDR2 FYNNEI. V lost 3 bases, J lost 3 bases, and 12 bases lay in between. CDR3 length: 15 amino acids. CDR3: CASSDSNLYKNIQYF. CDR3 in DNA: TGTGCCAGCAGTGATTCGAATCTCTACAAAAACATTCAGTACTTC.

The chain recombines TRBV7-2 with TRBJ1-1; a weak D match, TRBD1 (5 bases). Germline values: CDR1 SGHTA, CDR2 FQGNSA. Between the trimmed V and J ends, which lost 1 base and 4 bases, there was a span of 13 bases. CDR3 size: 15 residues. CDR3 region: CASSLDGARGTEAFF. The CDR3 DNA sequence: TGTGCCAGCAGCTTAGATGGGGCACGGGGCACTGAAGCTTTCTTT.

A word on this clone: One end of the junction varies from germline; a read error may be responsible. V is TRBV7-7 and J is TRBJ2-2; perhaps TRBD2 as D (5 bases). The CDR3 extends over 16 amino acids. The germline CDR1 and CDR2 sequences are SSHAT and FNYEAQ (reference sequence). Written as DNA, the CDR3 is TGTGCTAGCAGCCCCACTTGGGCGAGGGACACCGGGGAGCTGTTTTTT. This gives the protein CASSPTWARDTGELFF.

V and J are TRBV29-1 and TRBJ1-3; TRBD1 might be the D (6 bases). The germline V gene encodes CDR1 SQVTM and CDR2 ANQGSEA. Trimming cost V 2 bases and J 3 bases, with 14 bases left between them. There are 15 residues in the CDR3. The CDR3 protein is CSVERWEQGGNTIYF. CDR3 nucleotides: TGCAGCGTTGAAAGATGGGAACAGGGTGGAAACACCATATATTTT.

The chain couples TRBV7-2 to TRBJ2-1; D gene ambiguous. This CDR3 has 11 amino acids. Germline CDR1 reads SGHTA; CDR2 reads FQGNSA. Trimming removed 5 bases from V and 11 bases from J, with 10 bases in between. The CDR3 DNA reads as TGTGCCAGCAGCATAAGCGCGAAGCAGTTCTTC. Its protein product is CASSISAKQFF.

The rearrangement links TRBV5-1 to TRBJ2-5; D not resolved. The CDR3 has 14 amino acids. V was clipped by 1 base and J by 3 bases, with 10 bases between them. From germline, CDR1 is SGHRS and CDR2 YFSETQ. The CDR3 loop is CASSLNVGKETQYF. CDR3 nucleotide sequence: TGCGCCAGCAGCTTGAACGTAGGGAAAGAGACCCAGTACTTC.

This CDR3 reads CASSHLGASGDTETQYF. Here the CDR3 DNA reads TGTGCCAGCAGCCACCTTGGGGCTAGCGGTGACACAGAGACCCAGTACTTC. This chain connects TRBV7-2 to TRBJ2-5, with 7 positions matching TRBD2. The CDR3 totals 17 residues. CDR1 is SGHTA, CDR2 FQGNSA, per germline. V lost 5 bases to trimming and J lost 4 bases; unmatched junction nucleotides: 16.